These 20 T cell receptor beta chains were all obtained from the same sample, sequenced in a study of cytomegalovirus exposure and HLA in healthy donors. Assay used: immunoSEQ multiplex PCR; TCRdb lists only in-frame clones, some missing. The profile shows hundreds of thousands of clones, approximately 80% of them singletons. Sequenced sample: PBMCs. Receptor source: a woman aged 25 to 39 in good health and CMV-seropositive.

The gene calls are TRBV6-5 and TRBJ2-3; tentatively, D is TRBD2 (5 bases). The CDR3 has 15 residues. The V and J ends lost 0 bases and 4 bases respectively, with 11 bases between them. Germline values: CDR1 MNHEY, CDR2 SVGAGI. The CDR3 nucleotides are TGTGCCAGCAGTTACTCCCCTGGCGGGTCAGATACGCAGTATTTT. It encodes CASSYSPGGSDTQYF.

This rearrangement joins TRBV6-1 to TRBJ1-1, with TRBD1 as a possible D gene (6 bases). The CDR3 runs to 17 residues. Germline CDR1 MNHNS, CDR2 SASEGT. V lost 6 bases, J lost 3 bases, and 23 bases lay in between. The CDR3 here is CASRETGRVKGDTEAFF. For the CDR3, the DNA is TGTGCCAGCAGAGAAACAGGGCGCGTTAAGGGGGACACTGAAGCTTTCTTT.

The J gene is TRBJ1-5, the V gene TRBV25-1; D is possibly TRBD1 (5 bases). V lost 6 bases to trimming and J lost 4 bases, with 10 bases between them. From germline, CDR1 is MGHDK and CDR2 SYGVNS. The CDR3 length is 13 residues. The CDR3 protein is CASSAPGNQPQHF. The CDR3 nucleotides are TGTGCCAGCAGCGCCCCAGGGAATCAGCCCCAGCATTTT.

The chain recombines TRBV27 with TRBJ2-1; D perhaps matches TRBD2 (6 bases). The V gene's germline CDR1 is MNHEY and CDR2 SMNVEV (reference sequence). The V end was cut by 3 bases, the J end by 8 bases, with 11 bases between. The CDR3 runs to 13 residues. The CDR3 DNA follows: TGTGCCAGCAGTTTTCCGGGAGTGGATGAGCAGTTCTTC. Translation gives CASSFPGVDEQFF.

This rearrangement joins TRBV18 to TRBJ1-2, with D unclear. CDR1 and CDR2 from the germline V gene are KGHSH and LQKENI. The CDR3 is made up of 13 amino acids. Trimming removed 2 bases at V and 6 bases at J, with 10 bases between. The CDR3 nucleotides read TGTGCCAGCTCACCATCGCAGATAAATGGCTACACCTTC. Protein: CASSPSQINGYTF. Filled out from reference TRBV18 and TRBJ1-2, the complete variable domain reads NAGVMQNPRHLVRRRGQEARLRCSPMKGHSHVYWYRQLPEEGLKFMVYLQKENIIDESGMPKERFSAEFPKEGPSILRIQQVVRGDSAAYFCASSPSQINGYTFGSGTRLTVV.

The chain is built from TRBV30 and TRBJ1-3; D remains ambiguous. The ends were cut back, 0 bases at V and 4 bases at J, with 16 bases in the middle. Germline loops: CDR1 GTSNPN, CDR2 SVGIG (reference sequence). The CDR3 covers 16 residues. CDR3 nucleotide sequence: TGTGCCTGGAGTGTGTTGTCCGCATCAGTCGGAAACACCATATATTTT. It yields the protein CAWSVLSASVGNTIYF.

V gene TRBV28 combines with J gene TRBJ1-1, with D possibly being TRBD1 (5 bases). The length of the CDR3 is 13 residues. CDR1 and CDR2 (germline): MDHEN, SYDVKM. Deletions cut 6 bases from V and 3 bases from J, with 11 bases between. CDR3 in DNA: TGTGCCAGCAGGGTTGGGACCTACACTGAAGCTTTCTTT. Encoded protein: CASRVGTYTEAFF. Variable domain in full (rest from reference TRBV28 and TRBJ1-1): DVKVTQSSRYLVKRTGEKVFLECVQDMDHENMFWYRQDPGLGLRLIYFSYDVKMKEKGDIPEGYSVSREKKERFSLILESASTNQTSMYLCASRVGTYTEAFFGQGTRLTVV.

This rearrangement joins TRBV27 to TRBJ1-4, with D perhaps TRBD1 (6 bases). Per the germline V gene, CDR1 is MNHEY and CDR2 is SMNVEV (reference sequence). This CDR3 comprises 17 residues. V lost 6 bases and J 7 bases, leaving 24 bases between the germline ends. CDR3 in DNA: TGTGCCAGCAGCCCCAAGTCAGGGGTACTAAGGGGTGAAAAACTGTTTTTT. This gives the protein CASSPKSGVLRGEKLFF. Using reference TRBV27 and TRBJ1-4 for the parts outside the CDR3, the full variable domain is EAQVTQNPRYLITVTGKKLTVTCSQNMNHEYMSWYRQDPGLGLRQIYYSMNVEVTDKGDVPEGYKVSRKEKRNFPLILESPSPNQTSLYFCASSPKSGVLRGEKLFFGSGTQLSVL.

The gene calls are TRBV27 and TRBJ2-5, with no clear D. Germline V gene data show CDR1 as MNHEY and CDR2 as SMNVEV (reference sequence). The CDR3 loop spans 15 amino acids. V was pared by 0 bases and J by 3 bases, with 11 bases between. The CDR3 loop is CASSLSGSAKETQYF. In nucleotides, the CDR3 is TGTGCCAGCAGTTTATCGGGATCGGCAAAAGAGACCCAGTACTTC.

The chain links TRBV4-1 to TRBJ2-1; 9 bases map to TRBD2. The germline V gene has CDR1 MGHRA and CDR2 YSYEKL. V gave up 5 bases and J gave up 7 bases; unmatched junction bases: 18. The CDR3 has 18 amino acids. CDR3 DNA: TGCGCCAGCAGCTTAATTGGGCCCATAGCGGGAGCTGTAAATGAGCAGTTCTTC. Protein: CASSLIGPIAGAVNEQFF.

V is TRBV15 and J is TRBJ1-3; D is ambiguous. CDR1 LNHNV and CDR2 YYDKDF come from the germline V gene (reference sequence). The length of the CDR3 is 13 residues. V lost 2 bases, J lost 4 bases, and 6 bases lay in between. CDR3 sequence: CATSRLSGNTIYF. CDR3 DNA: TGTGCCACCAGCAGACTATCGGGAAACACCATATATTTT.

The chain has TRBV6-6 and TRBJ1-4; unclear D gene. The CDR3 extends over 12 amino acids. Germline lookup yields CDR1 MNHNY and CDR2 SVGAGI (reference sequence). Trimming took off 7 bases at V and 3 bases at J, with 6 bases between the two ends. CDR3 bases: TGTGCCAGCAACCGCGCTAATGAAAAACTGTTTTTT. As protein: CASNRANEKLFF.

The chain carries TRBV25-1 and TRBJ2-1, with TRBD2 identical over 8 bases. The CDR3 runs to 14 residues. J was trimmed by 6 bases and V by 6 bases; bases with no gene match: 7. Germline V gives CDR1 MGHDK, CDR2 SYGVNS. The CDR3 DNA reads TGTGCCAGCAGCCCAGCGGGAGTAACCAATGAGCAGTTCTTC. This encodes CASSPAGVTNEQFF.

V is TRBV27 and J is TRBJ2-2; unclear D gene. V shed 5 bases and J shed 5 bases, with 3 bases lying between them. CDR3 length: 11 amino acids. Germline-derived CDR1 and CDR2 are MNHEY and SMNVEV (reference sequence). The CDR3 loop reads CASSATGELFF. The CDR3, as DNA: TGTGCCAGCAGTGCTACCGGGGAGCTGTTTTTT.

V and J are TRBV27 and TRBJ2-6; D call uncertain. The V gene lost 4 bases and the J gene lost 4 bases, with 11 bases spanning the gap. CDR1 is MNHEY and CDR2 is SMNVEV in the germline V gene (reference sequence). The CDR3 covers 15 residues. The CDR3 DNA reads as TGTGCCAGCAGTTCTGGCCCCTGGGGGGCCAACGTCCTGACTTTC. It translates to CASSSGPWGANVLTF.

The V and J genes are TRBV4-3 and TRBJ1-1; D is perhaps TRBD1 (5 bases). The V gene's germline CDR1 is LGHNA and CDR2 YSLEER. Trimming stripped 6 bases from V and 1 base from J, with 15 bases between. This CDR3 region has 15 residues. The CDR3 bases are TGCGCCAGCAGTGAAACGGACATTAGGAACACTGAAGCTTTCTTT. Protein: CASSETDIRNTEAFF.

Comment on this clone: A junction boundary mismatches the germline segment, possibly from a read error. The DNA of the CDR3 is TGTGCCAGCAGCCGCTACTCCGGGACAGAAGATTTT. Encoded protein: CASSRYSGTEDF. The rearrangement links TRBV5-4 to TRBJ1-3, with TRBD1 matching over 7 bases. CDR1 SGHNT and CDR2 YYREEE come from the germline V gene (reference sequence). This CDR3 comprises 12 residues.

This clone has only one observation. The rearrangement links TRBV4-1 to TRBJ1-1; D is uncertain. CDR3 size: 14 residues. Germline-derived CDR1 and CDR2 are MGHRA and YSYEKL. Trimming stripped 5 bases from V and 1 base from J, with 11 bases between. The CDR3 bases are TGCGCCAGCAGCTGGACGGCGAAGAACACTGAAGCTTTCTTT. Its translation is CASSWTAKNTEAFF.

This sequence joins TRBV11-3 and TRBJ2-2; D is unresolved. Trimming took off 5 bases at V and 4 bases at J, with 11 bases between the two ends. The CDR3 is 14 residues long. The germline V gene has CDR1 SGHNT and CDR2 YENEEA. The CDR3 region is CASSKNALTGELFF. The CDR3 DNA follows: TGTGCCAGCAGCAAAAACGCACTCACCGGGGAGCTGTTTTTT.

The chain is built from TRBV6-1 and TRBJ2-3; D unclear. This CDR3 is 14 amino acids long. V was trimmed by 7 bases and J by 2 bases, leaving 13 bases between them. Germline CDR1 reads MNHNS; CDR2 reads SASEGT. Written as DNA, the CDR3 is TGTGCCAGCACTCCTCTCAGGTCCACAGATACGCAGTATTTT. Translation: CASTPLRSTDTQYF.